Shown below are 27 T cell receptor beta chains from a single sample sequenced in a study of CD8 T cells in ankylosing spondylitis. TCRdb reprocessed the 5' RACE reads via MiXCR and lists one record per CDR3 protein. The repertoire holds about 160,000 distinct CDR3 sequences, with around 20% as singletons. The material sequenced was blood, either unsorted or a sorted T cell fraction (not recorded which). These receptors all stem from a male donor with ankylosing spondylitis or in good health (not recorded which).

The chain has TRBV6-5 and TRBJ2-5; D gene uncertain. This CDR3 contains 11 residues. Trimming took 4 bases from V and 11 from J, leaving 11 bases between them. Germline CDR1 reads MNHEY; CDR2 reads SVGAGI. CDR3 sequence: CASSSPTVQYF. The CDR3, as DNA: TGTGCCAGCAGTTCTCCGACCGTACAGTACTTC.

This clonotype has just a few counts. The chain uses TRBV7-6 and TRBJ1-3; D remains unclear. The germline V and J ends were trimmed by 3 bases and 4 bases, with 10 bases remaining between them. Germline assignment: CDR1 SGHVS and CDR2 FNYEAQ. The CDR3 sequence is 14 residues long. This chain's CDR3 is CASSFKTGGNTIYF. The CDR3 nucleotides read TGTGCCAGCAGCTTCAAAACGGGCGGAAACACCATATATTTT.

This clonotype occurred many times. The rearrangement uses TRBV5-1 and TRBJ1-6; D not certain. Germline V gene lookup returns CDR1 SGHRS and CDR2 YFSETQ. CDR3 length: 15 amino acids. Trimming took off 0 bases at V and 2 bases at J, with 6 bases between the two ends. The CDR3 region is CASSLDNAYNSPLHF. In nucleotides, the CDR3 is TGCGCCAGCAGCTTGGACAATGCCTATAATTCACCCCTCCACTTT.

This clonotype has just a few counts. This sequence joins TRBV29-1 and TRBJ1-1, with D perhaps matching TRBD1 (5 bases). V was pared by 1 base and J by 3 bases, with 6 bases between. The CDR3 loop spans 12 amino acids. Per the germline V gene, CDR1 is SQVTM and CDR2 is ANQGSEA. CDR3 nucleotide sequence: TGCAGCGTTGAAGCAGGGTACACTGAAGCTTTCTTT. Protein sequence: CSVEAGYTEAFF.

This clonotype came up many times. J is TRBJ2-1 and V is TRBV25-1; tentative D call: TRBD2 (5 bases). Trimming pared 1 base from V and 15 bases from J, leaving 13 bases between. The length of the CDR3 is 12 residues. The germline CDR1 and CDR2 sequences are MGHDK and SYGVNS. The CDR3: CASSELSGPAFF. The CDR3 nucleotides read TGTGCCAGCAGTGAATTAAGCGGTCCGGCGTTCTTC.

This clonotype was counted many times. This chain joins TRBV20-1 and TRBJ2-1; 9 bases are a match to TRBD2. This CDR3 region has 13 residues. Looked up from germline, CDR1 is DFQATT and CDR2 is SNEGSKA (reference sequence). Unmatched junction bases numbered 3, after V lost 3 bases and J lost 6 bases. CDR3 residues: CSASSGSLNEQFF. In DNA, the CDR3 is TGCAGTGCTAGTAGCGGGAGCCTCAATGAGCAGTTCTTC.

J is TRBJ1-2 and V is TRBV5-1; TRBD1 matches at 9 bases. V lost 4 bases to trimming and J lost 2 bases; unmatched junction nucleotides: 6. The CDR3 is made up of 15 amino acids. CDR1 and CDR2 from the germline V gene are SGHRS and YFSETQ. CDR3 DNA sequence: TGCGCCAGCAGCGTAGGACAGGGGATGAACTATGGCTACACCTTC. It codes for CASSVGQGMNYGYTF. The full variable domain, rest sourced from reference TRBV5-1 and TRBJ1-2, is KAGVTQTPRYLIKTRGQQVTLSCSPISGHRSVSWYQQTPGQGLQFLFEYFSETQRNKGNFPGRFSGRQFSNSRSEMNVSTLELGDSALYLCASSVGQGMNYGYTFGSGTRLTVV.

Ten or more counts support this clonotype. The chain has TRBV15 and TRBJ2-7, with D uncertain. V gave up 0 bases and J gave up 0 bases, with 9 bases separating them. CDR1 and CDR2 (germline): LNHNV, YYDKDF (reference sequence). This CDR3 spans 15 amino acids. DNA of the CDR3: TGTGCCACCAGCAGAGATCTAGGTGCCTCCTACGAGCAGTACTTC. Encoded protein: CATSRDLGASYEQYF.

The V gene is TRBV18, the J gene TRBJ2-3, with a weak D call TRBD1 (5 bases). The germline V gene has CDR1 KGHSH and CDR2 LQKENI. This CDR3 is built from 15 residues. V was cut by 3 bases and J by 1 base, with 11 bases left in between. CDR3 in DNA: TGTGCCAGCTCACCCGGCCAGGGCGGCACAGATACGCAGTATTTT. It specifies CASSPGQGGTDTQYF.

CDR3 bases: TGTGCCAGCAGCAAGGTTATTGAGCAGTTCTTC. Amino acids: CASSKVIEQFF. This chain uses TRBV14 with TRBJ2-1; no clear D gene. The CDR3 is 11 amino acids. V was clipped by 5 bases and J by 9 bases, with 8 bases between them. The V gene's germline CDR1 is SGHDN and CDR2 FVKESK.

A note on this clonotype: This clone may be a read error of a much larger clone one base away. This chain joins TRBV12-3 or TRBV12-4 and TRBJ1-6, with D possibly TRBD1 on 5 matching bases. The CDR3 covers 17 residues. The V and J ends lost 11 bases and 0 bases respectively, with 20 bases between them. The CDR3 DNA follows: TGTGCCGGCTCTCCCTGGGACCTGGGCTCCTATAATTCACCCCTCCACTTT. It translates to CAGSPWDLGSYNSPLHF.

This clonotype has more than one count but fewer than ten. The chain recombines TRBV5-1 with TRBJ2-3; D gene ambiguous. There are 17 residues in the CDR3. Trimming removed 3 bases at V and 2 bases at J, with 19 bases between. Germline V lookup: CDR1 SGHRS, CDR2 YFSETQ. The CDR3 bases are TGCGCCAGCAGCTCGAGGATTCGGGCGGAGACCACAGATACGCAGTATTTT. It translates to CASSSRIRAETTDTQYF. Full variable domain (outside the CDR3, taken from reference TRBV5-1 and TRBJ2-3): KAGVTQTPRYLIKTRGQQVTLSCSPISGHRSVSWYQQTPGQGLQFLFEYFSETQRNKGNFPGRFSGRQFSNSRSEMNVSTLELGDSALYLCASSSRIRAETTDTQYFGPGTRLTVL.

This clonotype has only a few counts. J is TRBJ2-3 and V is TRBV5-1; TRBD2 aligns across 11 bases. V dropped 1 base and J dropped 3; count of bases not matched to a gene: 4. The length of the CDR3 is 16 residues. CDR1 and CDR2 from the germline V gene are SGHRS and YFSETQ. The CDR3 loop reads CASSLTGLAVTDTQYF. The DNA of the CDR3 is TGCGCCAGCAGCTTGACGGGACTAGCGGTTACAGATACGCAGTATTTT.

J is TRBJ2-3 and V is TRBV19, with 16 positions matching TRBD2. The CDR3 contains 16 residues. Unmatched junction bases numbered 5, after V lost 5 bases and J lost 6 bases. CDR1 is LNHDA and CDR2 is SQIVND in the germline V gene (reference sequence). The CDR3 bases are TGTGCCAGTAGTCCCCTGGGACTAGCGGGAGGGGATACGCAGTATTTT. It translates to CASSPLGLAGGDTQYF.

This chain connects TRBV29-1 to TRBJ1-2; D may be TRBD1 (5 bases). Germline V gene data show CDR1 as SQVTM and CDR2 as ANQGSEA. The CDR3 contains 11 residues. Trimming stripped 4 bases from V and 8 bases from J, with 11 bases between. CDR3 in DNA: TGCAGCGTTGTAATAGGGGCGGGCTACACCTTC. It specifies CSVVIGAGYTF.

Many counts were recorded for this clonotype. The chain employs TRBV7-6 and TRBJ2-3; D tentatively reads TRBD1 or TRBD2 (6 bases each). The germline V gene encodes CDR1 SGHVS and CDR2 FNYEAQ. This CDR3 has 14 residues. V was trimmed by 0 bases and J by 6 bases, leaving 10 bases between them. The CDR3 loop is CASSLAGGSDTQYF. The DNA of the CDR3 is TGTGCCAGCAGCTTAGCAGGGGGGTCTGATACGCAGTATTTT.

This clonotype was seen only a few times. The chain recombines TRBV5-1 with TRBJ2-5, with 7 bases matching TRBD2. The J segment lost 2 bases and the V segment lost 5 bases, leaving 6 bases of the junction unmatched. CDR1 is SGHRS, CDR2 YFSETQ, per germline. The CDR3 sequence is 14 residues long. The CDR3 region has the DNA TGCGCCAGCAGTCGGCTAGCGGAACAAGAGACCCAGTACTTC. It specifies CASSRLAEQETQYF.

In its sample, this clonotype was seen a few times. V gene TRBV5-1 combines with J gene TRBJ1-4, with no clear D. Trimming stripped 0 bases from V and 7 bases from J, with 25 bases between. The CDR3 loop spans 19 amino acids. In germline, CDR1 is SGHRS, CDR2 YFSETQ. CDR3 sequence reads: CASSLGHVRRFSSSEKLFF. Written as DNA, the CDR3 is TGCGCCAGCAGCTTGGGGCACGTCCGGCGGTTTTCGTCTAGTGAAAAACTGTTTTTT.

This chain links TRBV7-9 with TRBJ2-1; 11 positions agree with TRBD1. The germline V gene has CDR1 SEHNR and CDR2 FQNEAQ (reference sequence). Trimming at V came to 5 bases and at J to 9 bases, leaving 9 bases not matched to a gene. The CDR3 contains 15 residues. The CDR3 DNA follows: TGTGCCAGCAGCCCCTCCGGGACAGGGGGTGGTGAGCAGTTCTTC. This gives the protein CASSPSGTGGGEQFF.

This clonotype was counted at least ten times. This chain joins TRBV24-1 and TRBJ1-2; D not resolved. V lost 3 bases to trimming and J lost 4 bases, with 11 bases between them. The CDR3 is 14 residues long. The V gene's germline CDR1 is KGHDR and CDR2 SFDVKD. The DNA for the CDR3 is TGTGCCACCAGTGATCCCGGAGACTCCTATGGCTACACCTTC. Its protein product is CATSDPGDSYGYTF.

The chain is built from TRBV28 and TRBJ2-3, with D possibly matching TRBD2 (6 bases). The V gene lost 3 bases and the J gene lost 4 bases, with 17 bases spanning the gap. Per germline, CDR1 MDHEN and CDR2 SYDVKM. This CDR3 has 16 residues. In nucleotides, the CDR3 is TGTGCCAGCAGTTTCGAGGGGTTTCGCGGGGCAGATACGCAGTATTTT. Its protein product is CASSFEGFRGADTQYF.

This clonotype has a handful of counts. V gene TRBV10-3 combines with J gene TRBJ1-3; 10 bases fit TRBD1. This CDR3 is built from 16 residues. V gave up 6 bases and J gave up 0 bases; unmatched junction bases: 5. Germline lookup yields CDR1 ENHRY and CDR2 SYGVKD. The CDR3 DNA follows: TGTGCCATCAGGCCGGGACAGGGGAACTCTGGAAACACCATATATTTT. It is translated as CAIRPGQGNSGNTIYF.

This clonotype was recorded many times. The J gene is TRBJ2-1, the V gene TRBV20-1; 10 bases fit TRBD2. Germline V gene lookup returns CDR1 DFQATT and CDR2 SNEGSKA (reference sequence). V shed 4 bases, J shed 2 bases, and the junction held 2 bases outside the gene matches. The CDR3 is 14 amino acids. In DNA form, the CDR3 reads TGCAGTGCTACCGGGACTAGCGCCTACAATGAGCAGTTCTTC. This codes for CSATGTSAYNEQFF.

The V and J genes are TRBV20-1 and TRBJ2-7, with 10 bases that match TRBD2. Germline values: CDR1 DFQATT, CDR2 SNEGSKA (reference sequence). The V and J ends lost 0 bases and 4 bases, in that order; junction bases with no gene match: 6. The CDR3 length is 15 residues. Here the CDR3 DNA reads TGCAGTGCTAGAGATTCCCTAGCGGGAGAATACGAGCAGTACTTC. It encodes CSARDSLAGEYEQYF.

This clonotype was observed many times. J is TRBJ2-1 and V is TRBV28; 10 nucleotides line up with TRBD2. The J segment lost 2 bases and the V segment lost 3 bases, leaving 1 base of the junction unmatched. Germline V gene lookup returns CDR1 MDHEN and CDR2 SYDVKM. There are 15 residues in the CDR3. CDR3 loop: CASSFLAGAYNEQFF. The CDR3 nucleotides are TGTGCCAGCAGTTTCCTAGCGGGAGCCTACAATGAGCAGTTCTTC.

In its sample, this clonotype was seen many times. The chain recombines TRBV4-1 with TRBJ2-5, with D unresolved. The ends were cut back, 1 base at V and 5 bases at J, with 14 bases in the middle. Germline assignment: CDR1 MGHRA and CDR2 YSYEKL. This CDR3 spans 15 amino acids. The CDR3, as DNA: TGCGCCAGCAGCCAAGCGCAGCGCTACTCCGAGACCCAGTACTTC. It codes for CASSQAQRYSETQYF.

This clonotype was counted ten times or more. The V gene is TRBV20-1, the J gene TRBJ2-3; D is ambiguous. V lost 3 bases, J lost 2 bases, and 9 bases lay in between. The CDR3 loop spans 13 amino acids. Germline V gene data show CDR1 as DFQATT and CDR2 as SNEGSKA (reference sequence). The CDR3, as DNA: TGCAGTGCTAGGGCTCAAGTCACAGATACGCAGTATTTT. Protein product: CSARAQVTDTQYF.